The 9 T cell receptor beta chains in this list originate from one sample, sequenced in a study of blood T cell repertoires in COVID-19. The assay was immunoSEQ multiplex PCR, and TCRdb's table has in-frame clones only and misses some. The sample holds 150,000 to 200,000 clones, approximately 90% seen once. Sequenced material: peripheral blood. All receptors come from a man younger than 45 with COVID-19, enrolled during active disease.

This chain connects TRBV7-9 to TRBJ1-6; D not certain. The CDR3 runs to 16 residues. V lost 5 bases, J lost 1 base, and 12 bases lay in between. From germline, CDR1 is SEHNR and CDR2 FQNEAQ (reference sequence). The CDR3 loop reads CASSDARGSYNSPLHF. The CDR3 nucleotides are TGTGCCAGCAGCGACGCTCGAGGGTCCTATAATTCACCCCTCCACTTT.

The chain's CDR3 is CASSRQGRQPQHF. DNA for the CDR3: TGTGCCAGCAGTCGACAGGGAAGACAGCCCCAGCATTTT. J is TRBJ1-5 and V is TRBV28; 7 bases are a match to TRBD1. V shed 5 bases and J 7 bases; nucleotides not matched to a gene: 5. Germline CDR1 and CDR2: MDHEN and SYDVKM. The CDR3 runs to 13 residues.

The J gene is TRBJ1-1, the V gene TRBV25-1; 8 bases map to TRBD1. CDR3 length: 16 amino acids. The germline CDR1 and CDR2 sequences are MGHDK and SYGVNS. V lost 3 bases to trimming and J lost 3 bases; unmatched junction nucleotides: 9. The CDR3: CASSDRGRGVDTEAFF. Written as DNA, the CDR3 is TGTGCCAGCAGTGACAGGGGGCGAGGGGTAGACACTGAAGCTTTCTTT.

This chain links TRBV4-1 with TRBJ1-2; D uncertain. This CDR3 spans 13 amino acids. The germline V gene has CDR1 MGHRA and CDR2 YSYEKL. Trimming pared 3 bases from V and 2 bases from J, leaving 7 bases between. This chain's CDR3 is CASSHGENYGYTF. CDR3 in DNA: TGCGCCAGCAGCCACGGGGAAAACTATGGCTACACCTTC.

In this sample, this clone turned up once. This chain connects TRBV6-6 to TRBJ1-2; 7 positions match TRBD1. Germline CDR1 is MNHNY and CDR2 is SVGAGI (reference sequence). The CDR3 covers 16 residues. V lost 8 bases and J lost 0; bases outside the gene matches: 12. DNA of the CDR3: TGTGCCAGCGGCCCGACAGGGTCCCGTGCTAACTATGGCTACACCTTC. Residues: CASGPTGSRANYGYTF.

V usage is TRBV7-6 and J usage is TRBJ2-7, with TRBD1 identical over 11 bases. The germline gives CDR1 SGHVS, CDR2 FNYEAQ. V lost 5 bases, J lost 4 bases, and 4 bases stayed unmatched. The CDR3 runs to 14 residues. The DNA for the CDR3 is TGTGCCAGCAGCAGTCGGGACAGGGGGTACGAGCAGTACTTC. Its protein is CASSSRDRGYEQYF.

The chain links TRBV9 to TRBJ1-4, with D maybe TRBD1 (6 bases). V was trimmed by 1 base and J by 10 bases, leaving 14 bases between them. Per the germline V gene, CDR1 is SGDLS and CDR2 is YYNGEE. The CDR3 sequence is 14 residues long. The CDR3 sequence is CASSVTTGSRKLFF. CDR3 nucleotide sequence: TGTGCCAGCAGCGTAACCACAGGGTCCCGAAAACTGTTTTTT.

The V and J genes are TRBV5-4 and TRBJ2-1; 7 bases line up with TRBD1. From germline, CDR1 is SGHNT and CDR2 YYREEE (reference sequence). The CDR3 totals 16 residues. The V gene end was trimmed by 4 bases and the J gene end by 3 bases; junction bases not matched to a gene: 10. CDR3: CASSTRQGWVYNEQFF. CDR3 bases: TGTGCCAGCAGCACCCGACAGGGTTGGGTCTACAATGAGCAGTTCTTC.

J is TRBJ1-2 and V is TRBV5-6; unclear D gene. The V gene lost 2 bases and the J gene lost 8 bases, with 7 bases spanning the gap. The CDR3 totals 11 residues. Germline CDR1 SGHDT, CDR2 YYEEEE. CDR3 bases: TGTGCCAGCAGCTTATTCGGGGGCTACACCTTC. Its translation: CASSLFGGYTF.